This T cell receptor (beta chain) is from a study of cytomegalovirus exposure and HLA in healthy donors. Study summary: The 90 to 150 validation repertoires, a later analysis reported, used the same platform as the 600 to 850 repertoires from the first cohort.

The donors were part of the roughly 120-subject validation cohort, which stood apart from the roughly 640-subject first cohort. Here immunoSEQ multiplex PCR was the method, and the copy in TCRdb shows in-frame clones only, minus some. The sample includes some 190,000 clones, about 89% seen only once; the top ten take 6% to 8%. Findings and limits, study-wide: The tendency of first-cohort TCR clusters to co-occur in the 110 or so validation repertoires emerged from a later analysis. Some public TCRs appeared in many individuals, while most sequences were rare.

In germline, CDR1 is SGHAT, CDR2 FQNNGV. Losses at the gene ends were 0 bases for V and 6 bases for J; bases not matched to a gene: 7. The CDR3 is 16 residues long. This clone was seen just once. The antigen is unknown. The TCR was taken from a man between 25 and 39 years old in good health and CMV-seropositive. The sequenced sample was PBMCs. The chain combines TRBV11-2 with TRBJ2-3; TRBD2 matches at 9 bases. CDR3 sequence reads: CASSLEASGEYDTQYF. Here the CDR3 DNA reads TGTGCCAGCAGCTTAGAAGCTAGCGGGGAGTACGATACGCAGTATTTT.